This TCR beta chain was captured by sequencing in a study of identical twins' blood T cells. This CDR3 comprises 13 residues. Trimming cost V 4 bases and J 3 bases, with 7 bases left between them. Per the germline V gene, CDR1 is SGHRS and CDR2 is YFSETQ. Likely shared infections and vaccines: all three twin pairs were reared together. MiXCR, applied by TCRdb to the 5' RACE reads, yields one record per CDR3 protein. This table has fewer than 450,000 distinct CDR3 sequences, 28% appearing once. The chain couples TRBV5-1 to TRBJ2-2; D uncertain. This sequence was found in a woman between 18 and 50 years old in good health. Sequencing was carried out using PBMCs. As DNA, the CDR3 is TGCGCCAGCAGCCCCTCCGACACCGGGGAGCTGTTTTTT. As protein: CASSPSDTGELFF.